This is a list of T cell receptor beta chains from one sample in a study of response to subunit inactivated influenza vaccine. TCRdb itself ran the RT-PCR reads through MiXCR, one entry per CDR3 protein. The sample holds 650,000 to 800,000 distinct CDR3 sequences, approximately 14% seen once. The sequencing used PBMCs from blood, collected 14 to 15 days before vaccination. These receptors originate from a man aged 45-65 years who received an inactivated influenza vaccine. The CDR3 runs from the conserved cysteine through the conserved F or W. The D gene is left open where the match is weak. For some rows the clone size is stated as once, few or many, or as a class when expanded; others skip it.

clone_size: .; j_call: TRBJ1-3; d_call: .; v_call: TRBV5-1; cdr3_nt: TGCGCCAGCAGCTTGTCGGGGAGGCCTAGCTCTGGAAACACCATATATTTT; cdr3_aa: CASSLSGRPSSGNTIYF
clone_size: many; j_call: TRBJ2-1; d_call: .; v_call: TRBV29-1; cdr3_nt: TGCAGCGCCCGAGAGTCCGGGAGTGGGTACAATGAGCAGTTCTTC; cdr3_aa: CSARESGSGYNEQFF
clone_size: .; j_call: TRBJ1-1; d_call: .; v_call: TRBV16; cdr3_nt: TGTGCCAGCAGCCAGGCCTGGGGGCAAACTGAAGCTTTCTTT; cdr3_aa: CASSQAWGQTEAFF
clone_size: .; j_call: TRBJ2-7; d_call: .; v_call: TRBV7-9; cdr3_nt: TGTGCCAGCAGCTTAATGCGAGGCAGGGACGGCTACGAGCAGTACTTC; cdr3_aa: CASSLMRGRDGYEQYF
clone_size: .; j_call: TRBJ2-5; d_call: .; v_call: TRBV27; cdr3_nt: TGTGCCAGCAGTTCTTCATACGGGGGAACCCAAGAGACCCAGTACTTC; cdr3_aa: CASSSSYGGTQETQYF
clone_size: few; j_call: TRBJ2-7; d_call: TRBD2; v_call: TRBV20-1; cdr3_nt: TGCAGTGCTAGATGGTCAGATAGCGGGGCGGGAGTTACCTACGAGCAGTACTTC; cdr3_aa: CSARWSDSGAGVTYEQYF
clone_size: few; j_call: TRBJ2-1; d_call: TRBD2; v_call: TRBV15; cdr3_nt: TGTGCCACCAGCACATCTAGCGGGAGGGCCCCGCAGTTCTTC; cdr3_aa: CATSTSSGRAPQFF
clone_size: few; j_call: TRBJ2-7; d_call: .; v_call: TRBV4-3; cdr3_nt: TGCGCCAGCAGCCAAGCCCATCCCCCCTACGAGCAGTACTTC; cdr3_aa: CASSQAHPPYEQYF
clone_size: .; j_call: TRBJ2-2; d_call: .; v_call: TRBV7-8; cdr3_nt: TGTGCCAGCAGCCTTAGAGGCGGCACCGGGGAGCTGTTTTTT; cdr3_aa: CASSLRGGTGELFF
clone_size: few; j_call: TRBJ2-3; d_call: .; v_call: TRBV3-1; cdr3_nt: TGTGCCAGCAGCCAAGATCCTGGCGGAAGAAGCACAGATACGCAGTATTTT; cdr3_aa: CASSQDPGGRSTDTQYF
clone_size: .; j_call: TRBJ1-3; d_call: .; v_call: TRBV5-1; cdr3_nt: TGCGCCAGCAGCTTGACAGGAGCCCTCTCTGGAAACACCATATATTTT; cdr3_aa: CASSLTGALSGNTIYF
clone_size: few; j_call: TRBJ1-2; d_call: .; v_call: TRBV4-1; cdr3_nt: TGCGCCAGCAGCCAAGTGGAAGGAGTCCATGGCTACACCTTC; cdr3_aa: CASSQVEGVHGYTF
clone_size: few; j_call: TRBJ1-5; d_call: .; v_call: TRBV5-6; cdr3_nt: TGTGCCAGCAGCTTTTCGGTCCAGGGGCCCCAGCATTTT; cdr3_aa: CASSFSVQGPQHF
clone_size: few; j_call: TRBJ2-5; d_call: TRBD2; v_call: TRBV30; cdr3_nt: TGTGCCTGGAGAGGACGGGGGGTGGAGACCCAGTACTTC; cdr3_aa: CAWRGRGVETQYF
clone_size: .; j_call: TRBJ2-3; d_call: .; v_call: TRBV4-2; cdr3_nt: TGTGCCAGCAGCCAAGAGGAGGGTCTAGACACAGATACGCAGTATTTT; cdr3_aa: CASSQEEGLDTDTQYF
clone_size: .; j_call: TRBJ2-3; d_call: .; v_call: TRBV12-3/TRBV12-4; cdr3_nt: TGTGCCAGCAGCGGCGGAACTTCCTCCCCGAGCACAGATACGCAGTATTTT; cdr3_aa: CASSGGTSSPSTDTQYF
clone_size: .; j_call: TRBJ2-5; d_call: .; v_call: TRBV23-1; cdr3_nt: TGCGCCACGTATCCGAGGCGGTCATCTCAGTGGGAAGAGACCCAGTACTTC; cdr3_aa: CATYPRRSSQWEETQYF
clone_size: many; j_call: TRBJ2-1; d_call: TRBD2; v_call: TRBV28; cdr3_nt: TGTGCCAGCAGTTTCAGCGGGAGGGTCCACAATGAGCAGTTCTTC; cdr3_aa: CASSFSGRVHNEQFF
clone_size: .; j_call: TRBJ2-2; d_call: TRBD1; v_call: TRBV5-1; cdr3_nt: TGCGCCAGCAGCTCCTTCGGACAGGGGGTATCCGGGGAGCTGTTTTTT; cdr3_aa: CASSSFGQGVSGELFF
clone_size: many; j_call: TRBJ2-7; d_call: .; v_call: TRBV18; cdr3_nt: TGTGCCAGCTCCCGGGAAGTAACCTACGAGCAGTACTTC; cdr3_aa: CASSREVTYEQYF
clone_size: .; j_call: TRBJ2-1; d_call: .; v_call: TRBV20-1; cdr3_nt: TGCAGTGCTAGAGACCTCGGGCCCTCCTACAATGAGCAGTTCTTC; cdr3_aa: CSARDLGPSYNEQFF
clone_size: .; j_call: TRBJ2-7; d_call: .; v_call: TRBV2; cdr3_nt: TGTGCCAGCCGGCTGACCCCCCACGAGCAGTACTTC; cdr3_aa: CASRLTPHEQYF
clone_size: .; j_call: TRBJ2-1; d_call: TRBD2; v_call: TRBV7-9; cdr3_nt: TGTGCCAGCAGCCAGCTTTCGACCCAGACTAGCAGGCAGTTCTTC; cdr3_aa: CASSQLSTQTSRQFF
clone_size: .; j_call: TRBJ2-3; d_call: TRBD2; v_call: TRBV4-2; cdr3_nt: TGTGCCAGCAGCCAAGTTCGCGGGAGGGCAAAAGATACGCAGTATTTT; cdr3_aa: CASSQVRGRAKDTQYF
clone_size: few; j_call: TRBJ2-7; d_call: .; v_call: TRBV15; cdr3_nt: TGTGCCACCAGCAGAGACCCCCCGGAGGTGCAGTACTTC; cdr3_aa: CATSRDPPEVQYF
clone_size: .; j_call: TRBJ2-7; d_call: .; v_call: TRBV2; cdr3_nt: TGTGCCAGCCGGCTCTCTGGGGACTACGAGCAGTACTTC; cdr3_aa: CASRLSGDYEQYF
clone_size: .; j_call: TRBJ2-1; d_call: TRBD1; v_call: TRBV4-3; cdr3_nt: TGCGCCAGCAGCCAAGATGGAGCGGCCAGGGGGTTGGGGGAGCAGTTCTTC; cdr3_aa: CASSQDGAARGLGEQFF
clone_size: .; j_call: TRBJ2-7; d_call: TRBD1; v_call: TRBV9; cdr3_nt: TGTGCCAGCAGCCCCCGGGTGTGGGACAGGGGAGCTTCCTACGAGCAGTACTTC; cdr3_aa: CASSPRVWDRGASYEQYF
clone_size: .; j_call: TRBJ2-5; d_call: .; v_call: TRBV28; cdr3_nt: TGTGCCAGCAGTTCGCTTTTATTTCAGGAGACCCAGTACTTC; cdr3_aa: CASSSLLFQETQYF
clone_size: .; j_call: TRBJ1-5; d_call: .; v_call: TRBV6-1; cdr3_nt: TGTGCCAGCAGTGTCGGGGGTTTTAGCAATCAGCCCCAGCATTTT; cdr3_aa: CASSVGGFSNQPQHF
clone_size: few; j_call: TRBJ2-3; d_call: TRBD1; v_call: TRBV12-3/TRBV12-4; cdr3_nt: TGTGCCAGCAGACTGACAGGGGTCGATACGCAGTATTTT; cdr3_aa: CASRLTGVDTQYF
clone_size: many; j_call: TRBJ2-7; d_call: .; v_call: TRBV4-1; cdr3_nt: TGCGCCAGCAGCCAAGGGCCAGACTCCTACGAGCAGTACTTC; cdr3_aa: CASSQGPDSYEQYF
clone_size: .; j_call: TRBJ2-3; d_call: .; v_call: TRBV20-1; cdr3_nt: TGCAGTGCTAGAGGGGGAGTAAGCACAGATACGCAGTATTTT; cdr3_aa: CSARGGVSTDTQYF
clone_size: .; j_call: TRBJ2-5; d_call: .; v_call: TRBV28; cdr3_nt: TGTGCCAGCAGCGAAGCTCTGAGGACCCAGTACTTC; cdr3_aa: CASSEALRTQYF
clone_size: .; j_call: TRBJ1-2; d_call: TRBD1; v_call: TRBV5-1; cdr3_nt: TGCGCCAGCAGCTTGGGCGCCCAGGGGGCCGGCTACACCTTC; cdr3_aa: CASSLGAQGAGYTF
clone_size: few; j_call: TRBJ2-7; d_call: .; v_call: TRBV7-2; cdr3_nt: TGTGCCAGCAGCGAAATCTCCTACGAGCAGTACTTC; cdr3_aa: CASSEISYEQYF
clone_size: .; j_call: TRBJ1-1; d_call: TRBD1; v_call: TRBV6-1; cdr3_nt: TGTGCCAGCAGCCTACAGGGGGCCGGGAACACTGAAGCTTTCTTT; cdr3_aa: CASSLQGAGNTEAFF